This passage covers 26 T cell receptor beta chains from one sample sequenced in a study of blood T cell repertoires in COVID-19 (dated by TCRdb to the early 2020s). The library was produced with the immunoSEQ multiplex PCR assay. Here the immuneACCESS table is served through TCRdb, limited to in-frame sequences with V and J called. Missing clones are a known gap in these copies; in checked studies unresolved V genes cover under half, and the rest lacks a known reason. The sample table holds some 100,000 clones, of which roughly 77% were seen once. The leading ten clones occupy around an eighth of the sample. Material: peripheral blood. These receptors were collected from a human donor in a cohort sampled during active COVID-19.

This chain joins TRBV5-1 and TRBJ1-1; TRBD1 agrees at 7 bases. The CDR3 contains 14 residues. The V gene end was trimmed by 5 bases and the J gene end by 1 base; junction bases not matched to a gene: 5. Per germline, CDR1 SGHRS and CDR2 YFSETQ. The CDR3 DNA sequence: TGCGCCAGCAGTCGGGACAGTCAGAACACTGAAGCTTTCTTT. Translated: CASSRDSQNTEAFF.

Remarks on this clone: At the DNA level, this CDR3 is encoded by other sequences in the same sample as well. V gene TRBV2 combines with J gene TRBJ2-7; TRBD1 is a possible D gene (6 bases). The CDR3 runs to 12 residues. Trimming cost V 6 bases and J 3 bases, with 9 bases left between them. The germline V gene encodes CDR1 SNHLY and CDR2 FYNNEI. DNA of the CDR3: TGTGCCAGCAGCCCACAGGGCTACGAGCAGTACTTC. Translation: CASSPQGYEQYF.

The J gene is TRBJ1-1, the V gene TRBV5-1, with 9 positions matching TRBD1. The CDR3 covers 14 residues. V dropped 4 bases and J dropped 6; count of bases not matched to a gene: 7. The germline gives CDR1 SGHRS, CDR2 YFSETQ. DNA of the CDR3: TGCGCCAGCAGCCTCCTACAGGGGGCCGCTGAAGCTTTCTTT. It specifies CASSLLQGAAEAFF. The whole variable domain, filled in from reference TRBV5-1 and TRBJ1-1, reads KAGVTQTPRYLIKTRGQQVTLSCSPISGHRSVSWYQQTPGQGLQFLFEYFSETQRNKGNFPGRFSGRQFSNSRSEMNVSTLELGDSALYLCASSLLQGAAEAFFGQGTRLTVV.

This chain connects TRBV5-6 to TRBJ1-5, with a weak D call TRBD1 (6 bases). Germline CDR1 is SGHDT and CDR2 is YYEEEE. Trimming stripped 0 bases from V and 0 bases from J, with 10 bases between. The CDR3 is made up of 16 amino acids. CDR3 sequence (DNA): TGTGCCAGCAGCTTGGGGGAGGGGGGTAGCAATCAGCCCCAGCATTTT. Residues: CASSLGEGGSNQPQHF.

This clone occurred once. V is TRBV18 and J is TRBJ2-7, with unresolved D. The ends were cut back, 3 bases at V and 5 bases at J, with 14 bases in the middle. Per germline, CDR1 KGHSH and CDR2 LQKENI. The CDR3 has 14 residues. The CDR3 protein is CASSPESYENEQYF. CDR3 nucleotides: TGTGCCAGCTCACCCGAGTCCTATGAAAACGAGCAGTACTTC.

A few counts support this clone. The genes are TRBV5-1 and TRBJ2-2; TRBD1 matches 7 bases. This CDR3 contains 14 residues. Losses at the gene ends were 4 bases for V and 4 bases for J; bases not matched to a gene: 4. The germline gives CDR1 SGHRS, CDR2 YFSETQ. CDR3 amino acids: CASSQTGSTGELFF. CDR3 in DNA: TGCGCCAGCAGCCAGACAGGGAGCACCGGGGAGCTGTTTTTT.

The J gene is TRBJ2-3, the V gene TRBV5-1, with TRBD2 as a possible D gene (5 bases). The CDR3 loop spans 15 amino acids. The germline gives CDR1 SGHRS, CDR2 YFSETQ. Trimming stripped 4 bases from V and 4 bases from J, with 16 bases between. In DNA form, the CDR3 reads TGCGCCAGCAGCCCCATGTCGGTCGGGGCAGATACGCAGTATTTT. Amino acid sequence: CASSPMSVGADTQYF.

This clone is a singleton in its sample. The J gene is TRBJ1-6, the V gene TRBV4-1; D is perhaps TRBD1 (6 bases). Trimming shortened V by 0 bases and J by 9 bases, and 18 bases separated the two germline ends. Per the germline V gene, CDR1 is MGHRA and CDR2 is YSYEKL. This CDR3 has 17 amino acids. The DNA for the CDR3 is TGCGCCAGCAGCCAAGATACAGGGACGATAATGGGTTCACCCCTCCACTTT. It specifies CASSQDTGTIMGSPLHF.

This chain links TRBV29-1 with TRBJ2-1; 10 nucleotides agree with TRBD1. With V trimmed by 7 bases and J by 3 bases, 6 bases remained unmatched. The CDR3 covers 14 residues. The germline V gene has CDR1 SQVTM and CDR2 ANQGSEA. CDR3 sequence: CSGHDRGLYNEQFF. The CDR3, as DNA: TGCAGCGGCCATGACAGGGGGCTCTACAATGAGCAGTTCTTC.

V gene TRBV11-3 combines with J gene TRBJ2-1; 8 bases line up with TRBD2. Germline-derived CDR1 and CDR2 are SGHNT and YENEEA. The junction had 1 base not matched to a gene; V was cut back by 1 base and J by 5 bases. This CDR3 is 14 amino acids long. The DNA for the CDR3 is TGTGCCAGCAGCTTAGCTAGCGGGCACAATGAGCAGTTCTTC. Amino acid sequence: CASSLASGHNEQFF.

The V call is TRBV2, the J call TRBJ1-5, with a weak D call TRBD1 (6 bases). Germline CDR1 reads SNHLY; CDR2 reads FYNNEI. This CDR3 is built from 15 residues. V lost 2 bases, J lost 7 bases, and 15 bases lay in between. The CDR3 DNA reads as TGTGCCAGCAGTGAAAGGGGGGGCGCAGGGCAGCCCCAGCATTTT. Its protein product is CASSERGGAGQPQHF.

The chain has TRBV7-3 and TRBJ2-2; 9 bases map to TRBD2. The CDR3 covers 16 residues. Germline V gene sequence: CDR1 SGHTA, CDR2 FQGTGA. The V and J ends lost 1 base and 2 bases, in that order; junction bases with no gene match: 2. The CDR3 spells CASSLSGGANTGELFF. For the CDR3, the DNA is TGTGCCAGCAGCTTAAGCGGGGGGGCAAACACCGGGGAGCTGTTTTTT.

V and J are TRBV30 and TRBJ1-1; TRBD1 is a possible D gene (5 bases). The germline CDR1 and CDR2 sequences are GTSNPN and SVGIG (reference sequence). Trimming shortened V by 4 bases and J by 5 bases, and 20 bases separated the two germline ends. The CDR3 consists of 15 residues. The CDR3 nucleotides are TGTGCCTGGACGCACAAGGGGAGGGGAGGGACTGAAGCTTTCTTT. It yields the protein CAWTHKGRGGTEAFF.

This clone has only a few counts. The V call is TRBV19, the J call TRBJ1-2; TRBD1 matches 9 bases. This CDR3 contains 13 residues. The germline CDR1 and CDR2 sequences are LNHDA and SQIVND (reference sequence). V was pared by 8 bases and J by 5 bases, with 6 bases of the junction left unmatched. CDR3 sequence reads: CASGDREFYGYTF. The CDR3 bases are TGTGCCAGTGGGGACAGGGAATTTTATGGCTACACCTTC. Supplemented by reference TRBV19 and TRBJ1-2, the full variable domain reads DGGITQSPKYLFRKEGQNVTLSCEQNLNHDAMYWYRQDPGQGLRLIYYSQIVNDFQKGDIAEGYSVSREKKESFPLTVTSAQKNPTAFYLCASGDREFYGYTFGSGTRLTVV.

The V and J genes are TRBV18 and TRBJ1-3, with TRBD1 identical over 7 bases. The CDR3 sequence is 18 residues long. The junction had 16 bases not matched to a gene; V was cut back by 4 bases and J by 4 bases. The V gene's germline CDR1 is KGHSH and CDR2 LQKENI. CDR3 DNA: TGTGCCAGCTCACGAACGATGAAACAGGGGCTGGAAGGAAACACCATATATTTT. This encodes CASSRTMKQGLEGNTIYF.

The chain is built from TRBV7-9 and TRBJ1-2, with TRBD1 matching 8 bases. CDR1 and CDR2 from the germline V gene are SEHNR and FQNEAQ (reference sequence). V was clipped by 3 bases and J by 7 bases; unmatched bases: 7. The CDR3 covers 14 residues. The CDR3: CASSFQGAGSGYTF. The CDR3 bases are TGTGCCAGCAGCTTCCAGGGGGCCGGGAGTGGCTACACCTTC. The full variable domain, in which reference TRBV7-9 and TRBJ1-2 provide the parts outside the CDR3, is DTGVSQNPRHKITKRGQNVTFRCDPISEHNRLYWYRQTLGQGPEFLTYFQNEAQLEKSRLLSDRFSAERPKGSFSTLEIQRTEQGDSAMYLCASSFQGAGSGYTFGSGTRLTVV.

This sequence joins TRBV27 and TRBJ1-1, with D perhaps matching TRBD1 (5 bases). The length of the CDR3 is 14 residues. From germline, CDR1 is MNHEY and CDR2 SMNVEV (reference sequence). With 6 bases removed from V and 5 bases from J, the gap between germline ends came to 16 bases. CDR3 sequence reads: CASRRPSGGTEAFF. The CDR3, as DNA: TGTGCCAGCAGACGCCCTTCGGGGGGGACTGAAGCTTTCTTT.

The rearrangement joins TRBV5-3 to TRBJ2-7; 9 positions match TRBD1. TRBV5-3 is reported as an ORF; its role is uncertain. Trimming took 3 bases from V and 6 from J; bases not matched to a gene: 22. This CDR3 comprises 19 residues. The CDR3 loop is CARSSIARPGTGKTSEQYF. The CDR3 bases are TGTGCCAGAAGCTCGATAGCTAGACCCGGGACAGGGAAGACCTCCGAGCAGTACTTC.

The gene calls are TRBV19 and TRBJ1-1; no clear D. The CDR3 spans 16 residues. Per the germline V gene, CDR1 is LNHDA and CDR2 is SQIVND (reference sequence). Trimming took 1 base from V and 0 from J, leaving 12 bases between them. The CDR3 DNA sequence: TGTGCCAGTAGTATAGGTGGAGGCGTAATGAACACTGAAGCTTTCTTT. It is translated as CASSIGGGVMNTEAFF. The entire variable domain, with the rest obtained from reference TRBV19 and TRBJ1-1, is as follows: DGGITQSPKYLFRKEGQNVTLSCEQNLNHDAMYWYRQDPGQGLRLIYYSQIVNDFQKGDIAEGYSVSREKKESFPLTVTSAQKNPTAFYLCASSIGGGVMNTEAFFGQGTRLTVV.

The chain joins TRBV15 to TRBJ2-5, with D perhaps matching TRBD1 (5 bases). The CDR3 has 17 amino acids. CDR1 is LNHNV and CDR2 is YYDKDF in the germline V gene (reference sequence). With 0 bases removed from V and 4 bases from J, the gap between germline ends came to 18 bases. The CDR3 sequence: CATSRDLGAGLRETQYF. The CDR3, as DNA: TGTGCCACCAGCAGAGATTTAGGGGCAGGGTTGCGAGAGACCCAGTACTTC.

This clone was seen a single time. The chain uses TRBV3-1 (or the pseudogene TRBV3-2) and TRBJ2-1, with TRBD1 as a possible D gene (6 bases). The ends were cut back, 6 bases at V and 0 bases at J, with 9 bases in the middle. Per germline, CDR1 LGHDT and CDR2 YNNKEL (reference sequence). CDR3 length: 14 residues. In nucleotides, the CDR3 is TGTGCCAGCAGAGACAGGAGCTCCTACAATGAGCAGTTCTTC. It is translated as CASRDRSSYNEQFF.

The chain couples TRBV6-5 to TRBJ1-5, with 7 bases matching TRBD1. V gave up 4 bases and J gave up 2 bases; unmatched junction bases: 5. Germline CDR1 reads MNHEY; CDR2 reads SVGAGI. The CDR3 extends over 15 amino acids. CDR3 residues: CASSSGGFGNQPQHF. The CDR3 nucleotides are TGTGCCAGCAGTTCAGGGGGATTTGGCAATCAGCCCCAGCATTTT.

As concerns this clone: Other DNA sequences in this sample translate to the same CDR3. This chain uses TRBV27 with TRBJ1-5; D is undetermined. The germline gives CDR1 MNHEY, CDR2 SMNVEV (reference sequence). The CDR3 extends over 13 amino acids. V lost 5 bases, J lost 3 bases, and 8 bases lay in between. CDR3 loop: CASSAGSNQPQHF. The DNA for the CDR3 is TGTGCCAGCAGTGCGGGCTCCAATCAGCCCCAGCATTTT.

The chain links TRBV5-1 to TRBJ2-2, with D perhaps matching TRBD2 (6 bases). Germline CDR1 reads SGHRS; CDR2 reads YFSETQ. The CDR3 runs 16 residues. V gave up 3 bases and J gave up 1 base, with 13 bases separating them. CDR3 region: CASSSRGRGNTGELFF. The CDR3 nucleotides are TGCGCCAGCAGCTCCCGAGGGCGGGGGAACACCGGGGAGCTGTTTTTT.

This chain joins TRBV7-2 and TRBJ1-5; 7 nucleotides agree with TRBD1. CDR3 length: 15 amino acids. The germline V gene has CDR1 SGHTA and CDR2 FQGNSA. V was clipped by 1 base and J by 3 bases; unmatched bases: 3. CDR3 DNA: TGTGCCAGCAGCTTAGGGACAGGCACCAATCAGCCCCAGCATTTT. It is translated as CASSLGTGTNQPQHF.

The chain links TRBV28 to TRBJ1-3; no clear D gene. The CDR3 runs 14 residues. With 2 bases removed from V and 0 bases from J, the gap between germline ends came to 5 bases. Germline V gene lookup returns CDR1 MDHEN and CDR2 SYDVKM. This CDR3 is CASSLGSSGNTIYF. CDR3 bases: TGTGCCAGCAGTTTAGGGAGCTCTGGAAACACCATATATTTT.